This T cell receptor (beta chain) emerged from a study of cytomegalovirus exposure and HLA in healthy donors. Whole-study findings and limits: Cytomegalovirus association was listed for around 170 TCR beta chains.

The repertoire was sequenced with immunoSEQ multiplex PCR; TCRdb's copy has only in-frame clones and lacks some. The table has 220,000 or so clones, around 87% seen once. Concerning this clone: The antigen is not known.

The CDR3 consists of 17 residues. From germline, CDR1 is KGHSH and CDR2 LQKENI. With 3 bases removed from V and 3 bases from J, the gap between germline ends came to 20 bases. The source of this sequence is a woman aged 18-29 years in good health and CMV-seropositive. The V gene is TRBV18, the J gene TRBJ1-2; D gene uncertain. Sequenced input: PBMCs. The CDR3 sequence is CASSPSLGEGKDYGYTF. The CDR3 DNA follows: TGTGCCAGCTCACCGAGCCTCGGGGAGGGTAAAGACTATGGCTACACCTTC. Full variable domain (outside the CDR3, taken from reference TRBV18 and TRBJ1-2): NAGVMQNPRHLVRRRGQEARLRCSPMKGHSHVYWYRQLPEEGLKFMVYLQKENIIDESGMPKERFSAEFPKEGPSILRIQQVVRGDSAAYFCASSPSLGEGKDYGYTFGSGTRLTVV.